This T cell receptor (beta chain) was recorded in a study of cytomegalovirus exposure and HLA in healthy donors. Findings and limits, study-wide: The authors later linked a missense DCLRE1C variant to TCR beta V- and J-gene trimming. Prediction of most subjects' HLA-A and HLA-B alleles by TCR beta sequences was reportedly accurate.

60 Vbeta and 13 Jbeta primers were used in PCR. Here immunoSEQ multiplex PCR was the method, and the copy in TCRdb shows in-frame clones only, minus some. The sample holds 200,000 to 250,000 clones; more than 75% are singletons and the top ten take 1% to 1.5%. With respect to this clone: No antigen is known for it.

V shed 4 bases and J shed 4 bases, with 17 bases lying between them. Germline V lookup: CDR1 LGHNA, CDR2 YNFKEQ. The CDR3 length is 16 residues. V usage is TRBV4-2 and J usage is TRBJ2-1, with D tentatively TRBD2 (6 bases). Sequencing was carried out using PBMCs. The origin of this receptor is a human donor in good health. CDR3 nucleotide sequence: TGTGCCAGCAGCCCGGGGACTCGCAGGGAGTACAATGAGCAGTTCTTC. Translating gives CASSPGTRREYNEQFF.